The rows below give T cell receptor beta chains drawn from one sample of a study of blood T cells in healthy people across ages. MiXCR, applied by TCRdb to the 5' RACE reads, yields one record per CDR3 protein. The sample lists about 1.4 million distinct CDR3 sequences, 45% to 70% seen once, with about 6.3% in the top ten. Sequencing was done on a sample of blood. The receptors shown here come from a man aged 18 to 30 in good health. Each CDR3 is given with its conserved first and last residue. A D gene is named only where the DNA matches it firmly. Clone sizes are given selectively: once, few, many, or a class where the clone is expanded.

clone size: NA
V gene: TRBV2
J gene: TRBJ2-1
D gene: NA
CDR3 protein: CASSALISYNEQFF

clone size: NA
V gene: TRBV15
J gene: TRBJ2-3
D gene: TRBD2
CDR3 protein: CATSRDLGLAAPTDTQYF

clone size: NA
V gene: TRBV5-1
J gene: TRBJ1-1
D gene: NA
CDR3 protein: CASSLARGFIAEAFF

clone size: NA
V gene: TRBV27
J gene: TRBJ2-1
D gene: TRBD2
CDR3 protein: CASRGGLASYNEQFF

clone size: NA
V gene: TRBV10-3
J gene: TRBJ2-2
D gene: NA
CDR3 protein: CAIRPTWDDTGELFF

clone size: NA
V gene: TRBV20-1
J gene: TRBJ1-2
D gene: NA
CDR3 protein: CSAGARANYGYTF

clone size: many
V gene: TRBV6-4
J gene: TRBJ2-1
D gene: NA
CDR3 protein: CASSDVRTSDYNEQFF

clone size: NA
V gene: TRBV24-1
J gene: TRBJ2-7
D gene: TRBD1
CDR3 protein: CATSDRDSSYEQYF

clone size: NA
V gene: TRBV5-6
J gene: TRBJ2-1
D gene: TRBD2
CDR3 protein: CASSWRLAGVVVDEQFF

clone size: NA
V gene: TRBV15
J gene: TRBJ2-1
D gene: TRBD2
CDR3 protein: CATSGGEGNNEQFF

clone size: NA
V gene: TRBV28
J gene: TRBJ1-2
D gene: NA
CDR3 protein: CASSSIQGAYGYTF

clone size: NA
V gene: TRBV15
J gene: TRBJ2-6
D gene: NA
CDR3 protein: CATSTYYLGSGANVLTF

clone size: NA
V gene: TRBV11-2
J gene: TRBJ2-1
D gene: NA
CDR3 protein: CASRPIRGRRSWDEQFF

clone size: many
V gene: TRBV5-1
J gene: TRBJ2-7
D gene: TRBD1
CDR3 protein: CASSSGQGAYEQYF

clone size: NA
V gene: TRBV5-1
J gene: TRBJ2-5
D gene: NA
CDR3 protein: CTSSSTGVQETQYF

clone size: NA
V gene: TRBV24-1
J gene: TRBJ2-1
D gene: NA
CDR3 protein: CATSDLSGSNEQFF

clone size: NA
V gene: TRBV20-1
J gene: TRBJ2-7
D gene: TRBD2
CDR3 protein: CSARAPLAGATYEQYF

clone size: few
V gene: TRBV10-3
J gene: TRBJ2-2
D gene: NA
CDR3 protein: CAISARHPANTGELFF

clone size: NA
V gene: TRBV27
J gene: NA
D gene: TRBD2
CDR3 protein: CASTSGGDRGYEQYF

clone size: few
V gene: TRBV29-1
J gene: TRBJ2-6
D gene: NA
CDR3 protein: CSVSQTGANVLTF

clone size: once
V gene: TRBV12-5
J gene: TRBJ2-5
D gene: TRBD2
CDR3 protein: CASGLGLAEQETQYF

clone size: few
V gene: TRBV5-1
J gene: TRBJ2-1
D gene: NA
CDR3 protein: CASSLAAVAEYNEQFF

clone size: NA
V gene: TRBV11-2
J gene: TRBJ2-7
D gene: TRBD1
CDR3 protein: CASSLSPFGQGLFEQYF

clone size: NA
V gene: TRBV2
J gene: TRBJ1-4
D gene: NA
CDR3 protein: CASTEPVGKLFF

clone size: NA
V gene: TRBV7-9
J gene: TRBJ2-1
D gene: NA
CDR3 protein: CASSPTLDRPKANEQFF

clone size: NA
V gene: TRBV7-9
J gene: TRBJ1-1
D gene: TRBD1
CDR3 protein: CASSLRGRGVTEAFF

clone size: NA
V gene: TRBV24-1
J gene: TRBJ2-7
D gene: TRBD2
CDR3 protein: CATSDPRGTGGNEQYF

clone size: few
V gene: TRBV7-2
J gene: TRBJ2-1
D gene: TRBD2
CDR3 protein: CASSFAGLAGAPFF

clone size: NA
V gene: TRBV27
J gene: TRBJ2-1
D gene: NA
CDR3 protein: CASSSKGLNEQFF

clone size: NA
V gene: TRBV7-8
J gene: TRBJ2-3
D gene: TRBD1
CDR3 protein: CASSLDMTGVSFRSTDTQYF

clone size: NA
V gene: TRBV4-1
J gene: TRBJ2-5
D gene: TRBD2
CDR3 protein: CASSFNLADQETQYF

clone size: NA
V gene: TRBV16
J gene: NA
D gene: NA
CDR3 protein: CASSQGGEKIYEQYF

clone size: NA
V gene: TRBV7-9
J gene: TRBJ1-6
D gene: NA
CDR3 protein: CASNIQGADSPLHF

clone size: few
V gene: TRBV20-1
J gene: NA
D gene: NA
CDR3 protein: CSAPRWANEQYF

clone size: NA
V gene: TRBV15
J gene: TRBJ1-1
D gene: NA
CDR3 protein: CATSKGDTEAFF

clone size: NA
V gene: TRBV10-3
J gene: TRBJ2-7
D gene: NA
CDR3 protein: CAIMSTEGEQYF

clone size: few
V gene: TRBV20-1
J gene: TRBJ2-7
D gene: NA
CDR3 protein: CSASADHYEQYF

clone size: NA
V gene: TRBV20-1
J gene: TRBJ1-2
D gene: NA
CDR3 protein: CSARSPGPYGYTF

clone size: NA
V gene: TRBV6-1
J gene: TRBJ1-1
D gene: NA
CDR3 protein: CASSKGLAEAFF

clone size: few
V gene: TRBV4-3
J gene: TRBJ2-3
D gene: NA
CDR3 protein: CASSQEMKSTDTQYF

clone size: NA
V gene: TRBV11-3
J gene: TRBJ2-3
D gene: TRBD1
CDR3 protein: CASSSRQGAADTQYF

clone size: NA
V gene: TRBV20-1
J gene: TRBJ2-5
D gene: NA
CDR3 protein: CSGGDERETQYF

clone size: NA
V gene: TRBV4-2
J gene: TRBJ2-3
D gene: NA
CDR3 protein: CASSQDAVVTDTQYF

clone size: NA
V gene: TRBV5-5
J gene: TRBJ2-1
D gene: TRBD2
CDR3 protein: CAAGKLAGAGSSYNEQFF

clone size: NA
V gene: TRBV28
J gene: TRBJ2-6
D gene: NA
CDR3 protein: CASSLVGVPKSGANVLTF

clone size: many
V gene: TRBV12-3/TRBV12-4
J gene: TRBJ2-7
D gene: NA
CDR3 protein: CASGTSYEQYF

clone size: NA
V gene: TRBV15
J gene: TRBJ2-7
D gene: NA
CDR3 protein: CATSREGGGVVYEQYF

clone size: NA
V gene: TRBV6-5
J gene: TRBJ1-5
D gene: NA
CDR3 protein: CASSPYWGRNQPQHF